The TCR beta chain under discussion was sequenced for a study of beta chain features in type 1 diabetes. The CDR3 is 14 residues long. With 4 bases clipped from V and 4 bases from J, the junction kept 1 base outside the gene matches. Germline CDR1 reads ENHRY; CDR2 reads SYGVKD. TCRB transcripts that were expressed got sequenced, as all of the isolated RNA had been reverse transcribed. The table came from immunoSEQ multiplex PCR; TCRdb's copy has only in-frame clones and leaves some out. The data hold a few hundred thousand clones, with about 14% observed a single time. This TCR was sampled from a woman aged 18-29 years in good health. The chain carries TRBV10-3 and TRBJ2-5, with TRBD1 identical over 12 bases. The sample taken for sequencing was naive CD4+ T cells from blood. The CDR3 loop reads CAISGDRGPETQYF. CDR3 DNA: TGTGCCATCAGTGGGGACAGGGGGCCAGAGACCCAGTACTTC.